This TCR beta chain was identified during a study of blood T cell repertoires in COVID-19. Only in-frame clones appear in the TCRdb table, and some are missing; sequencing was by immunoSEQ multiplex PCR. The sample has about 130,000 clones, about 80% seen once. The V segment lost 1 base and the J segment 6 bases; nucleotides outside the gene matches: 4. The germline V gene has CDR1 SGHDT and CDR2 YYEEEE. The CDR3 extends over 16 amino acids. This chain joins TRBV5-6 and TRBJ2-1, with 13 nucleotides matching TRBD2. This clonotype was sampled from a woman aged 45-65 years with acute or convalescent COVID-19. Sequencing was performed on peripheral blood. The CDR3 DNA reads TGTGCCAGCAGCTTGCCGACTAGCGGGGGGACCAATGAGCAGTTCTTC. Amino acids: CASSLPTSGGTNEQFF.